These 31 T cell receptor beta chains came from one sample sequenced in a study of T cell repertoires in cytomegalovirus infection. What these receptors recognize is not known. TCRdb called the reads again in MiXCR, with one record for every CDR3 protein. The top ten hold around 48% of the sample, which has a few hundred thousand distinct CDR3 sequences, under 45% seen once. Sequenced here: cultured PBMCs, sampled from culture after CMV antigen stimulation. Receptors originate from a human donor in good health (CMV status not recorded). Some clones in this sample may be carry-over from other donors' samples.

In its sample, this clonotype was seen a few times. The rearrangement joins TRBV7-2 to TRBJ2-7, with D possibly being TRBD2 (6 bases). The CDR3 is made up of 14 amino acids. Trimming took off 0 bases at V and 2 bases at J, with 8 bases between the two ends. Germline values: CDR1 SGHTA, CDR2 FQGNSA. This CDR3 is CASSLARGTYEQYF. CDR3 in DNA: TGTGCCAGCAGCTTAGCGCGGGGAACCTACGAGCAGTACTTC.

This clonotype has at least ten counts. V and J are TRBV7-8 and TRBJ2-3, with 10 bases identical to TRBD2. V dropped 5 bases and J dropped 14; count of bases not matched to a gene: 7. Germline V CDR1 and CDR2: SGHVS, FQNEAQ. The CDR3 is 12 amino acids. This CDR3 reads CASSRTSGAGYF. CDR3 sequence (DNA): TGTGCCAGCAGCCGTACTAGCGGGGCTGGGTATTTT. The full variable domain, rest sourced from reference TRBV7-8 and TRBJ2-3, is GAGVSQSPRYKVAKRGQDVALRCDPISGHVSLFWYQQALGQGPEFLTYFQNEAQLDKSGLPSDRFFAERPEGSVSTLKIQRTQQEDSAVYLCASSRTSGAGYFGPGTRLTVL.

The rearrangement links TRBV3-1 to TRBJ2-7; D might be TRBD2 (5 bases). This CDR3 is 14 amino acids long. CDR1 is LGHDT, CDR2 YNNKEL, per germline (reference sequence). Trimming pared 2 bases from V and 7 bases from J, leaving 15 bases between. The CDR3, as DNA: TGTGCCAGCAGCCAAACAGACTACCTCGGTGAGCAGTACTTC. Translated, it gives CASSQTDYLGEQYF.

This clonotype was detected only once. The chain has TRBV20-1 and TRBJ1-6, with no clear D. This CDR3 region has 17 residues. Germline V gene lookup returns CDR1 DFQATT and CDR2 SNEGSKA (reference sequence). V gave up 0 bases and J gave up 9 bases, with 21 bases separating them. CDR3 DNA: TGCAGTGCTAGAGACCGCTTAGGGATCCCAAGGAGTTCACCCCTCCACTTT. Protein sequence: CSARDRLGIPRSSPLHF.

This clonotype was found a few times. The genes are TRBV6-1 and TRBJ2-7, with D possibly TRBD1 on 5 matching bases. The ends were cut back, 4 bases at V and 3 bases at J, with 22 bases in the middle. The CDR3 extends over 17 amino acids. Germline CDR1 reads MNHNS; CDR2 reads SASEGT. The CDR3 sequence: CASSVRQQGVTLYEQYF. The DNA for the CDR3 is TGTGCCAGCAGTGTACGACAGCAAGGGGTAACCCTCTACGAGCAGTACTTC.

This chain joins TRBV4-2 and TRBJ2-3; TRBD1 agrees at 9 bases. Germline CDR1 is LGHNA and CDR2 is YNFKEQ. The CDR3 extends over 18 amino acids. The trim removed 1 base at V and 2 bases at J, leaving 10 bases unmatched. CDR3 sequence (DNA): TGTGCCAGCAGCCAAGGGGGAATTTGGGACAGGGACACAGATACGCAGTATTTT. This codes for CASSQGGIWDRDTDTQYF.

This clonotype has a count of ten or more. J is TRBJ1-2 and V is TRBV7-2, with unresolved D. V lost 5 bases to trimming and J lost 7 bases, with 11 bases between them. The CDR3 covers 12 residues. Germline V CDR1 and CDR2: SGHTA, FQGNSA. This CDR3 is CASSTGGFGYTF. CDR3 DNA sequence: TGTGCCAGCAGCACGGGAGGGTTTGGCTACACCTTC.

In this sample, this clonotype turned up a few times. V gene TRBV7-9 combines with J gene TRBJ2-3, with D perhaps TRBD1 (5 bases). The V and J ends lost 5 bases and 2 bases respectively, with 17 bases between them. Germline values: CDR1 SEHNR, CDR2 FQNEAQ (reference sequence). The CDR3 has 16 amino acids. This chain's CDR3 is CASSLRGGGPTDTQYF. The CDR3 bases are TGTGCCAGCAGCCTAAGGGGTGGCGGACCCACAGATACGCAGTATTTT.

This chain uses TRBV5-1 with TRBJ2-4, with TRBD2 as a possible D gene (5 bases). This CDR3 is built from 15 residues. V was trimmed by 0 bases and J by 1 base, leaving 8 bases between them. Looked up from germline, CDR1 is SGHRS and CDR2 is YFSETQ. CDR3 DNA sequence: TGCGCCAGCAGCTTGGGTCCGGGGGCCAAAAACATTCAGTACTTC. This translates into CASSLGPGAKNIQYF.

This chain joins TRBV4-2 and TRBJ2-1; TRBD2 matches 11 bases. Trimming cost V 1 base and J 12 bases; bases outside gene matches: 11. Germline V lookup: CDR1 LGHNA, CDR2 YNFKEQ. This CDR3 has 16 amino acids. Here the CDR3 reads CASSQVAGGTSSVQFF. The CDR3 coding sequence is TGTGCCAGCAGCCAAGTAGCGGGGGGGACCTCGAGTGTGCAGTTCTTC.

This clonotype has a handful of counts. The chain joins TRBV6-1 to TRBJ2-3; 8 bases line up with TRBD2. Germline V gene lookup returns CDR1 MNHNS and CDR2 SASEGT. The CDR3 consists of 16 residues. Trimming removed 1 base from V and 2 bases from J; junction bases left unmatched: 5. CDR3 bases: TGTGCCAGCAGTGAAGGACGAGCGGGAGACACAGATACGCAGTATTTT. It specifies CASSEGRAGDTDTQYF.

A few counts support this clonotype. The chain employs TRBV5-6 and TRBJ1-3; D is undetermined. The V end was cut by 4 bases, the J end by 0 bases, with 17 bases between. The germline V gene has CDR1 SGHDT and CDR2 YYEEEE. The CDR3 totals 17 residues. The CDR3 loop is CASSLGLFPSSGNTIYF. The CDR3 DNA follows: TGTGCCAGCAGCCTCGGGTTATTTCCCAGCTCTGGAAACACCATATATTTT.

The chain combines TRBV6-5 with TRBJ2-1; D may be TRBD2 (6 bases). CDR1 MNHEY and CDR2 SVGAGI come from the germline V gene. Trimming stripped 6 bases from V and 6 bases from J, with 18 bases between. This CDR3 has 15 residues. The CDR3 DNA reads TGTGCCAGCAGCGACGGACTATGGCACGGCAATGAGCAGTTCTTC. It specifies CASSDGLWHGNEQFF.

The chain employs TRBV6-2 or TRBV6-3 and TRBJ2-3; D ambiguous. V was clipped by 6 bases and J by 3 bases, with 19 bases between them. Germline CDR1 reads MNHEY; CDR2 reads SVGEGT. CDR3 length: 16 amino acids. The CDR3 protein is CASSTVKEPRTDTQYF. Here the CDR3 DNA reads TGTGCCAGCAGCACCGTTAAAGAACCCCGAACAGATACGCAGTATTTT.

There are many counts of this clonotype. The gene calls are TRBV7-2 and TRBJ2-1; 10 nucleotides line up with TRBD2. The CDR3 loop spans 15 amino acids. Losses at the gene ends were 5 bases for V and 8 bases for J; bases not matched to a gene: 9. Germline V gives CDR1 SGHTA, CDR2 FQGNSA. CDR3 DNA: TGTGCCAGCAGCCTCCTGGGAAGCGGGAGGGATGAGCAGTTCTTC. Protein: CASSLLGSGRDEQFF.

The table lists this clonotype with a few counts. The V gene is TRBV12-3 or TRBV12-4, the J gene TRBJ2-3, with TRBD2 matching over 8 bases. There are 19 residues in the CDR3. Trimming at V came to 5 bases and at J to 1 base, leaving 17 bases not matched to a gene. CDR3: CASSRGAGGSGPRTDTQYF. The DNA of the CDR3 is TGTGCCAGCAGTCGGGGGGCGGGGGGAAGCGGGCCCCGCACAGATACGCAGTATTTT.

This clonotype was picked up a small number of times. The genes are TRBV4-2 and TRBJ2-6, with 7 bases that match TRBD2. The V gene end was trimmed by 0 bases and the J gene end by 2 bases; junction bases not matched to a gene: 4. The CDR3 loop spans 17 amino acids. The V gene's germline CDR1 is LGHNA and CDR2 YNFKEQ. The CDR3 loop is CASSQEGTKAGANVLTF. CDR3 coding DNA: TGTGCCAGCAGCCAAGAAGGGACTAAGGCTGGGGCCAACGTCCTGACTTTC.

The chain links TRBV12-3 or TRBV12-4 to TRBJ2-3; TRBD2 matches 9 bases. This CDR3 has 12 amino acids. The V gene end was trimmed by 10 bases and the J gene end by 6 bases; junction bases not matched to a gene: 5. Here the CDR3 DNA reads TGTGCCACCCGCCTAGCGGGGGATACGCAGTATTTT. Translating gives CATRLAGDTQYF.

This clonotype was observed a handful of times. J is TRBJ2-5 and V is TRBV7-9; D is perhaps TRBD1 (6 bases). The ends were cut back, 5 bases at V and 5 bases at J, with 21 bases in the middle. The CDR3 spans 16 residues. Germline assignment: CDR1 SEHNR and CDR2 FQNEAQ (reference sequence). DNA of the CDR3: TGTGCCAGCAGCAAACTCATCTACAGGGACGGGGAGACCCAGTACTTC. It encodes CASSKLIYRDGETQYF.

This clonotype was found a few times. The rearrangement uses TRBV19 and TRBJ2-1; TRBD2 matches 12 bases. The trim removed 5 bases at V and 6 bases at J, leaving 5 bases unmatched. Germline assignment: CDR1 LNHDA and CDR2 SQIVND (reference sequence). The CDR3 is 15 amino acids. CDR3 residues: CASSPRTSGANEQFF. The CDR3 DNA is TGTGCCAGTAGTCCTCGGACTAGCGGGGCCAATGAGCAGTTCTTC.

V usage is TRBV12-3 or TRBV12-4 and J usage is TRBJ1-5, with a weak D call TRBD1 (6 bases). The V gene lost 6 bases and the J gene lost 2 bases, with 14 bases spanning the gap. The CDR3 is 15 residues long. The CDR3 coding sequence is TGTGCCAGCAGCCCTTCAGGGGAGGGCAATCAGCCCCAGCATTTT. Amino acid sequence: CASSPSGEGNQPQHF.

Ten or more counts support this clonotype. The rearrangement links TRBV12-5 to TRBJ2-1; D perhaps matches TRBD1 (6 bases). Germline CDR1 LGHNT, CDR2 FRNRAP. This CDR3 is 16 amino acids long. The ends were cut back, 2 bases at V and 5 bases at J, with 16 bases in the middle. The CDR3 DNA follows: TGTGCTAGTGGTTTGAATCCCGGGACAACAAACAATGAGCAGTTCTTC. Protein sequence: CASGLNPGTTNNEQFF.

The chain employs TRBV19 and TRBJ1-2; no clear D gene. The CDR3 has 15 amino acids. V was trimmed by 0 bases and J by 3 bases, leaving 11 bases between them. CDR1 and CDR2 from the germline V gene are LNHDA and SQIVND (reference sequence). The CDR3 here is CASSIDVNGHYGYTF. The CDR3, as DNA: TGTGCCAGTAGTATAGATGTAAACGGTCACTATGGCTACACCTTC.

This clonotype was detected only a few times. The genes are TRBV7-6 and TRBJ2-7; 7 nucleotides agree with TRBD2. The CDR3 is 17 residues long. Germline assignment: CDR1 SGHVS and CDR2 FNYEAQ. With 5 bases clipped from V and 2 bases from J, the junction kept 15 bases outside the gene matches. Written as DNA, the CDR3 is TGTGCCAGCAGCCAGGCATACGCGGCGGGAGAAACCTACGAGCAGTACTTC. Translation: CASSQAYAAGETYEQYF.

J is TRBJ2-7 and V is TRBV27, with 7 bases aligning to TRBD1. V gave up 5 bases and J gave up 2 bases; unmatched junction bases: 9. The length of the CDR3 is 15 residues. Germline CDR1 and CDR2: MNHEY and SMNVEV (reference sequence). The CDR3 protein is CASSATTGRTYEQYF. The DNA for the CDR3 is TGTGCCAGCAGTGCTACGACAGGGAGAACCTACGAGCAGTACTTC.

The J gene is TRBJ2-7, the V gene TRBV20-1; the match to TRBD2 covers 9 bases. V shed 6 bases and J 0 bases; nucleotides not matched to a gene: 6. The CDR3 consists of 14 residues. Germline V gene data show CDR1 as DFQATT and CDR2 as SNEGSKA (reference sequence). CDR3 bases: TGCAGTGCCCGGACTAGCGCCGCCTCCTACGAGCAGTACTTC. Its translation is CSARTSAASYEQYF.

V usage is TRBV12-3 or TRBV12-4 and J usage is TRBJ1-5; 7 bases agree with TRBD1. V was clipped by 6 bases and J by 0 bases; unmatched bases: 2. The CDR3 runs 14 residues. CDR3 nucleotide sequence: TGTGCCAGCAGGACAGGGTCTAGCAATCAGCCCCAGCATTTT. Protein: CASRTGSSNQPQHF.

This clonotype was recorded a few times. This chain joins TRBV2 and TRBJ1-4, with a tentative D call TRBD1 (5 bases). Germline CDR1 SNHLY, CDR2 FYNNEI. The V and J ends lost 6 bases and 6 bases respectively, with 11 bases between them. There are 13 residues in the CDR3. CDR3 coding DNA: TGTGCCAGCAGGCGGGGGGTTGATGAAAAACTGTTTTTT. Translated: CASRRGVDEKLFF.

The CDR3 sequence: CASSESSGTYEQYF. Here the CDR3 DNA reads TGTGCCAGCAGCGAGAGTAGCGGGACATACGAGCAGTACTTC. This chain joins TRBV7-2 and TRBJ2-7; 8 bases map to TRBD2. Looked up from germline, CDR1 is SGHTA and CDR2 is FQGNSA. V gave up 5 bases and J gave up 4 bases; unmatched junction bases: 7. The CDR3 covers 14 residues.

V and J are TRBV9 and TRBJ2-1; no clear D gene. Per germline, CDR1 SGDLS and CDR2 YYNGEE. CDR3 size: 16 residues. Trimming pared 0 bases from V and 0 bases from J, leaving 10 bases between. The CDR3 sequence: CASSVGRRGSYNEQFF. CDR3 DNA sequence: TGTGCCAGCAGCGTAGGCCGGCGAGGCTCCTACAATGAGCAGTTCTTC.

This clonotype was detected only a few times. The rearrangement joins TRBV7-8 to TRBJ1-3; tentative D call: TRBD1 (5 bases). Germline V gene lookup returns CDR1 SGHVS and CDR2 FQNEAQ. V lost 5 bases and J lost 0, with 20 bases in between. This CDR3 spans 18 amino acids. The CDR3 region is CASSHPVGVGASGNTIYF. CDR3 DNA: TGTGCCAGCAGCCACCCGGTGGGGGTTGGGGCCTCTGGAAACACCATATATTTT.